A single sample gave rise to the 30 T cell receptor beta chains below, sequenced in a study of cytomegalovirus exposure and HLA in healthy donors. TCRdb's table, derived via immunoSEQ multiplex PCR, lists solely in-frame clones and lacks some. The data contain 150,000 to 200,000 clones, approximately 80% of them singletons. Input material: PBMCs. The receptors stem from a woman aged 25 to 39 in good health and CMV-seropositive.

The CDR3 DNA follows: TGTGCCAGCAGTGTAGCAGGGGATCAGCCCCAGCATTTT. Its protein product is CASSVAGDQPQHF. This sequence joins TRBV2 and TRBJ1-5, with a weak D call TRBD1 (6 bases). Germline V gene lookup returns CDR1 SNHLY and CDR2 FYNNEI. The CDR3 is 13 residues long. Trimming shortened V by 4 bases and J by 5 bases, and 9 bases separated the two germline ends.

The CDR3 region has the DNA TGCGCCAGCAGCTCCCAGGGACAGGAGAACTATGGCTACACCTTC. It is translated as CASSSQGQENYGYTF. The rearrangement uses TRBV5-1 and TRBJ1-2; 8 nucleotides match TRBD1. V dropped 3 bases and J dropped 2; count of bases not matched to a gene: 6. The CDR3 runs to 15 residues. CDR1 SGHRS and CDR2 YFSETQ come from the germline V gene.

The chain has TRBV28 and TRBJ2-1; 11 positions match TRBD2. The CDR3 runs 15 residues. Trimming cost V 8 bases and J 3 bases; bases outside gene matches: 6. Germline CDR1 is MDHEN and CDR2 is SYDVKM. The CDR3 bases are TGTGCCAGCTATCCGGGACTAGCGGACTACAATGAGCAGTTCTTC. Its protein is CASYPGLADYNEQFF.

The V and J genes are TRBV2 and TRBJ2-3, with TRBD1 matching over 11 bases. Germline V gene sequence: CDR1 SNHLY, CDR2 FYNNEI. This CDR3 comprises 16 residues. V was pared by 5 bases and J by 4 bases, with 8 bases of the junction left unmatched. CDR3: CASSSPGTGGSDTQYF. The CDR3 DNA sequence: TGTGCCAGCAGTAGTCCCGGGACAGGGGGATCAGATACGCAGTATTTT.

This CDR3 reads CASSTGVRGSYEQYF. The CDR3 nucleotides read TGTGCCAGCAGCACGGGTGTCAGGGGTTCCTACGAGCAGTACTTC. This chain connects TRBV28 to TRBJ2-7; possible D gene TRBD1, 6 bases. The germline V gene encodes CDR1 MDHEN and CDR2 SYDVKM. The CDR3 runs to 15 residues. Between the trimmed V and J ends, which lost 6 bases and 1 base, there was a span of 16 bases.

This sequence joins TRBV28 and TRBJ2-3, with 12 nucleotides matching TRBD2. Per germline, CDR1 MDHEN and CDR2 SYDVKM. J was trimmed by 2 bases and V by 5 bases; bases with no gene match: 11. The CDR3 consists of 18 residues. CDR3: CASSAGTSGLGYTDTQYF. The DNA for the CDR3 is TGTGCCAGCAGTGCCGGGACTAGCGGGCTTGGCTACACAGATACGCAGTATTTT.

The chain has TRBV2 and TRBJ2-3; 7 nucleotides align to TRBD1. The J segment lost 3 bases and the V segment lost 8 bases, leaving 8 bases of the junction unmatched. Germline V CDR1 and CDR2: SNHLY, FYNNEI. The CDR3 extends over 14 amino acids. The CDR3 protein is CASSRQGVTDTQYF. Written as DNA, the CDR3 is TGTGCCAGCTCGAGACAGGGTGTGACAGATACGCAGTATTTT. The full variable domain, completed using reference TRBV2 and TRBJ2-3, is EPEVTQTPSHQVTQMGQEVILRCVPISNHLYFYWYRQILGQKVEFLVSFYNNEISEKSEIFDDQFSVERPDGSNFTLKIRSTKLEDSAMYFCASSRQGVTDTQYFGPGTRLTVL.

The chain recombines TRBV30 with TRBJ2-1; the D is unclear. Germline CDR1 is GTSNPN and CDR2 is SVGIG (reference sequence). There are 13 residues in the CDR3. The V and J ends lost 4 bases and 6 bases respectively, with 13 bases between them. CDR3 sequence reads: CAWTVSTGNEQFF. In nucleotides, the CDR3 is TGTGCCTGGACCGTAAGCACGGGCAATGAGCAGTTCTTC. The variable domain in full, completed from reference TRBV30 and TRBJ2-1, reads SQTIHQWPATLVQPVGSPLSLECTVEGTSNPNLYWYRQAAGRGLQLLFYSVGIGQISSEVPQNLSASRPQDRQFILSSKKLLLSDSGFYLCAWTVSTGNEQFFGPGTRLTVL.

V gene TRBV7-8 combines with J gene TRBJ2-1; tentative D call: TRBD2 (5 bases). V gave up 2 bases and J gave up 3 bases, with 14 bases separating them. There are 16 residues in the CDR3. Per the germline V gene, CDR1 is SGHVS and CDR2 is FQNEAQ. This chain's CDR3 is CASSLKVGVSYNEQFF. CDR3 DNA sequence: TGTGCCAGCAGCTTAAAGGTGGGAGTCAGCTACAATGAGCAGTTCTTC.

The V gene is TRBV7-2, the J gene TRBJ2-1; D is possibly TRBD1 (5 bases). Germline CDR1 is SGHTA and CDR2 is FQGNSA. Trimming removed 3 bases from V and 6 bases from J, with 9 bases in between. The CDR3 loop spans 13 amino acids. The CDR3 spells CASSFPRVNEQFF. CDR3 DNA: TGTGCCAGCAGCTTTCCCAGGGTCAATGAGCAGTTCTTC.

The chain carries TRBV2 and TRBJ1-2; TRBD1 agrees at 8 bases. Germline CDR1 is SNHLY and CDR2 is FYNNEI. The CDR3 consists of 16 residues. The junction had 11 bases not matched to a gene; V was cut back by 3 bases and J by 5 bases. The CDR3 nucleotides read TGTGCCAGCAGTGATGGCCGTTTGACAGGGGCATATGGCTACACCTTC. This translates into CASSDGRLTGAYGYTF.

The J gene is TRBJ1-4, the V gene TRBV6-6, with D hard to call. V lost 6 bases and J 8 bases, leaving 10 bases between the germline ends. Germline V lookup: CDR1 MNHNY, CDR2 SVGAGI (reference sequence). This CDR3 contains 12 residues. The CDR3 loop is CASSPGWEKLFF. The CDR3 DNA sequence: TGTGCCAGCAGCCCCGGGTGGGAAAAACTGTTTTTT.

CDR3 sequence reads: CASSYIERDAWEQYF. The DNA for the CDR3 is TGTGCCAGCAGTTACATAGAGCGGGATGCCTGGGAGCAGTACTTC. The gene calls are TRBV6-5 and TRBJ2-7; TRBD2 aligns across 7 bases. Germline-derived CDR1 and CDR2 are MNHEY and SVGAGI. The CDR3 consists of 15 residues. Trimming cost V 2 bases and J 7 bases; bases outside gene matches: 11.

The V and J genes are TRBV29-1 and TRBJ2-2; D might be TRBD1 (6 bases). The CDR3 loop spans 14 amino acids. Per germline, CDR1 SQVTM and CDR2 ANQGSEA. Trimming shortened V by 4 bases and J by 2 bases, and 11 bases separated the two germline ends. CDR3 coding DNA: TGCAGCGTTGTCAGGGGCGACAACACCGGGGAGCTGTTTTTT. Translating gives CSVVRGDNTGELFF.

The CDR3 loop reads CASSPIGTGGAYEQYF. The CDR3 nucleotides are TGTGCCAGCAGTCCCATCGGGACAGGGGGAGCCTACGAGCAGTACTTC. The J gene is TRBJ2-7, the V gene TRBV27; TRBD1 matches 11 bases. Germline CDR1 is MNHEY and CDR2 is SMNVEV (reference sequence). V dropped 5 bases and J dropped 2; count of bases not matched to a gene: 8. CDR3 length: 16 residues.

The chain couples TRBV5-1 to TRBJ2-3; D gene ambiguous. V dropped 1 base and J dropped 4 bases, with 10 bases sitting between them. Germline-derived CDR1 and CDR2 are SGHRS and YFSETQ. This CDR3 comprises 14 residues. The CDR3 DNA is TGCGCCAGCAGCTTGACCCTTAGCCCAGATACGCAGTATTTT. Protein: CASSLTLSPDTQYF. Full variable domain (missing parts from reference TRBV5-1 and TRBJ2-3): KAGVTQTPRYLIKTRGQQVTLSCSPISGHRSVSWYQQTPGQGLQFLFEYFSETQRNKGNFPGRFSGRQFSNSRSEMNVSTLELGDSALYLCASSLTLSPDTQYFGPGTRLTVL.

The CDR3 bases are TGTGCCAGCAGCTTAGGCGGGAGGGCCCAATACGAGCAGTACTTC. It yields the protein CASSLGGRAQYEQYF. The chain carries TRBV11-3 and TRBJ2-7, with 9 positions matching TRBD2. The CDR3 length is 15 residues. With 1 base clipped from V and 4 bases from J, the junction kept 5 bases outside the gene matches. The germline V gene has CDR1 SGHNT and CDR2 YENEEA.

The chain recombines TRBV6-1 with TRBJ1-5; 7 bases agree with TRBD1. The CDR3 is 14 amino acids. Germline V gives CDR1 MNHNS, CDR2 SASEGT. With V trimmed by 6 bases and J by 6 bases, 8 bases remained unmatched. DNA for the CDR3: TGTGCCAGCAGCGACAGGGTAAGCGGTCAGCCCCAGCATTTT. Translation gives CASSDRVSGQPQHF.

As DNA, the CDR3 is TGTGCCAGTAGGGGAAAGACGGTTCGGGGTGAAGCTTTCTTT. It yields the protein CASRGKTVRGEAFF. The chain recombines TRBV19 with TRBJ1-1; D is ambiguous. V was shortened by 6 bases and J by 7 bases, with 18 bases between the two germline ends. The germline V gene has CDR1 LNHDA and CDR2 SQIVND (reference sequence). The CDR3 length is 14 residues.

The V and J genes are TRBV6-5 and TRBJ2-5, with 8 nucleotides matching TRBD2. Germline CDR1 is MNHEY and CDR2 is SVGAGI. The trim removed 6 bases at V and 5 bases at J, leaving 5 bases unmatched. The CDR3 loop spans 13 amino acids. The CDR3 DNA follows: TGTGCCAGCAGGTTACTAGCGGCCGAGACCCAGTACTTC. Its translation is CASRLLAAETQYF.

The CDR3 protein is CASSSSPYYEQYF. In DNA form, the CDR3 reads TGTGCCAGCTCATCGTCCCCCTACTACGAGCAGTACTTC. The chain has TRBV27 and TRBJ2-7, with D uncertain. This CDR3 region has 13 residues. Trimming removed 8 bases from V and 3 bases from J, with 14 bases in between. CDR1 and CDR2 (germline): MNHEY, SMNVEV (reference sequence).

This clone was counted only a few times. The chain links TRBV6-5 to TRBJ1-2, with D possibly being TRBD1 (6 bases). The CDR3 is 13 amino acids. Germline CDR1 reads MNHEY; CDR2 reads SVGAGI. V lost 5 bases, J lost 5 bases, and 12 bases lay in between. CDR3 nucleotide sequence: TGTGCCAGCAGTGGGGGACATCGGTATGGCTACACCTTC. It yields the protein CASSGGHRYGYTF.

DNA of the CDR3: TGTGCCAGCAGCTTGGGACTAGCGGGAGTAAGGACCTACGAGCAGTACTTC. Protein product: CASSLGLAGVRTYEQYF. The chain carries TRBV5-6 and TRBJ2-7; 12 positions agree with TRBD2. Trimming at V came to 0 bases and at J to 2 bases, leaving 6 bases not matched to a gene. CDR1 is SGHDT, CDR2 YYEEEE, per germline. The CDR3 runs to 17 residues.

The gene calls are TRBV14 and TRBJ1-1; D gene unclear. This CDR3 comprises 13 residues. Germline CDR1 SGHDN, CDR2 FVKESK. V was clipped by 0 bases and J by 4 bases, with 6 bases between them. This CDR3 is CASSQDRLTEAFF. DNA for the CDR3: TGTGCCAGCAGCCAAGACCGACTCACTGAAGCTTTCTTT.

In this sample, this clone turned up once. The CDR3 sequence: CASSYTRSETQYF. In DNA form, the CDR3 reads TGTGCCAGCAGTTACACGCGGTCCGAGACCCAGTACTTC. The chain is built from TRBV6-5 and TRBJ2-5; D call uncertain. Per the germline V gene, CDR1 is MNHEY and CDR2 is SVGAGI. Trimming shortened V by 2 bases and J by 5 bases, and 9 bases separated the two germline ends. The CDR3 length is 13 residues.

The CDR3 spells CASSTGLNTEAFF. CDR3 sequence (DNA): TGCGCCAGCAGTACGGGATTGAACACTGAAGCTTTCTTT. The rearrangement links TRBV5-1 to TRBJ1-1; D not certain. The germline V gene has CDR1 SGHRS and CDR2 YFSETQ. V gave up 5 bases and J gave up 0 bases, with 8 bases separating them. The CDR3 consists of 13 residues. Combining the CDR3 with reference TRBV5-1 and TRBJ1-1 gives the whole variable domain KAGVTQTPRYLIKTRGQQVTLSCSPISGHRSVSWYQQTPGQGLQFLFEYFSETQRNKGNFPGRFSGRQFSNSRSEMNVSTLELGDSALYLCASSTGLNTEAFFGQGTRLTVV.

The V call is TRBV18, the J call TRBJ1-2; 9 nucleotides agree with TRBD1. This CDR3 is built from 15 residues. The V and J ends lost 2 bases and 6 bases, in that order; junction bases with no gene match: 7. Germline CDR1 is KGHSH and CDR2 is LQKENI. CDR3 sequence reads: CASSPNRDRADGYTF. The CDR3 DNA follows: TGTGCCAGCTCACCAAACCGGGACAGGGCCGATGGCTACACCTTC.

CDR3 loop: CASSSGTGNLYGYTF. CDR3 in DNA: TGCGCCAGCAGCTCCGGGACAGGGAATCTATATGGCTACACCTTC. This chain joins TRBV5-1 and TRBJ1-2; 9 bases fit TRBD1. The CDR3 is 15 amino acids. V shed 3 bases, J shed 5 bases, and the junction held 8 bases outside the gene matches. Germline CDR1 reads SGHRS; CDR2 reads YFSETQ.

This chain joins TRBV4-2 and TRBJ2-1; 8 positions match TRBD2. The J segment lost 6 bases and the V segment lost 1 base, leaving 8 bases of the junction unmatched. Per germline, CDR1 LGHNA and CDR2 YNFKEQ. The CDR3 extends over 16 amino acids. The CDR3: CASSQGRLAPTNEQFF. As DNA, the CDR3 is TGTGCCAGCAGCCAAGGAAGACTAGCGCCAACCAATGAGCAGTTCTTC.

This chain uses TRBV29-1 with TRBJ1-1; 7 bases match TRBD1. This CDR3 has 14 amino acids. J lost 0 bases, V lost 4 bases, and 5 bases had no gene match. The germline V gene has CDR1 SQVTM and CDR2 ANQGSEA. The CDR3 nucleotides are TGCAGCGTTGGTGGGACAGCCATGAACACTGAAGCTTTCTTT. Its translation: CSVGGTAMNTEAFF. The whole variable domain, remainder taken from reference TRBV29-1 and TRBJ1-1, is SAVISQKPSRDICQRGTSLTIQCQVDSQVTMMFWYRQQPGQSLTLIATANQGSEATYESGFVIDKFPISRPNLTFSTLTVSNMSPEDSSIYLCSVGGTAMNTEAFFGQGTRLTVV.